The present T cell receptor (beta chain) was sequenced within a study of blood T cell repertoires in COVID-19. Data came from immunoSEQ multiplex PCR; TCRdb stores just in-frame clones and leaves some out. The sample yields 55,000 to 90,000 clones, 80% to 85% seen once. The J segment lost 2 bases and the V segment lost 0 bases, leaving 18 bases of the junction unmatched. The V gene's germline CDR1 is SGHNT and CDR2 YENEEA. The CDR3 is made up of 22 amino acids. This sequence was found in a woman in her sixties or seventies with acute or convalescent COVID-19. The sequenced sample consisted of peripheral blood. This chain links TRBV11-3 with TRBJ2-6, with 8 positions matching TRBD1. CDR3 region: CASSLDPQGAFSSPAGANVLTF. Written as DNA, the CDR3 is TGTGCCAGCAGCTTAGACCCGCAGGGGGCTTTTTCCTCTCCGGCTGGGGCCAACGTCCTGACTTTC.